This is a list of T cell receptor beta chains from one sample in a study of regulatory T cells in long-lasting Graves disease. TCRdb reanalysed the multiplex PCR reads using MiXCR and keeps one entry per CDR3 protein. Found here are some 430,000 distinct CDR3 sequences, about a fifth of them singletons; the top ten hold 6.5% to 9%. Sequences were derived from peripheral blood mononuclear cells (PBMCs), sampled when the disease was refractory, from a patient treated with antithyroid drugs. The receptors were sampled from a female donor with Graves disease. Both conserved end residues are part of each CDR3. A D gene is named only where the DNA matches it firmly. Only some rows state a clone size, as once, few, many or a class for expanded clones.

d_call j_call v_call clone_size cdr3_aa cdr3_nt
- TRBJ2-5 TRBV6-5 many CASSYSTTQETQYF TGTGCCAGCAGTTACTCGACGACTCAAGAGACCCAGTACTTC
TRBD1 TRBJ1-6 TRBV3-1 - CASSQSDRGGGSPLHF TGTGCCAGCAGCCAATCGGACAGGGGAGGCGGTTCACCCCTCCACTTT
TRBD2 TRBJ2-5 TRBV9 - CASSVDRTSGREQYF TGTGCCAGCAGCGTAGATAGGACTAGCGGGAGGGAGCAGTACTTC
- TRBJ2-2 TRBV7-3 - CASSPLVYTGELFF TGTGCCAGCAGCCCACTCGTATACACCGGGGAGCTGTTTTTT
TRBD1 TRBJ1-1 TRBV6-1 - CASSHEPGQSEAFF TGTGCCAGCAGTCATGAACCGGGACAGTCTGAAGCTTTCTTT
TRBD1 TRBJ2-5 TRBV10-3 - CAITDATGRETQYF TGTGCCATCACCGACGCGACAGGGCGAGAGACCCAGTACTTC
TRBD1 TRBJ1-1 TRBV12-3/TRBV12-4 many CASSRRQGAAFF TGTGCCAGCAGCCGACGACAGGGAGCAGCTTTCTTT
- TRBJ1-4 TRBV11-2 many CASSVREGTNEKLFF TGTGCCAGCAGCGTCCGTGAGGGTACTAATGAAAAACTGTTTTTT
- TRBJ2-7 TRBV7-9 few CASSLVTSRHQLYEQYF TGTGCCAGCAGCTTAGTAACCTCCCGCCACCAGCTTTACGAGCAGTACTTC
TRBD1 TRBJ2-5 TRBV5-1 - CASNTGGMDETQYF TGCGCCAGTAACACAGGGGGAATGGACGAGACCCAGTACTTC
- TRBJ2-2 TRBV28 few CASAKSGAGGELFF TGTGCCAGCGCCAAGTCCGGGGCCGGCGGGGAGCTGTTTTTT
- TRBJ2-5 TRBV12-3/TRBV12-4 - CASSRRELETQYF TGTGCCAGCAGCCGCAGGGAGTTGGAGACCCAGTACTTC
- TRBJ1-6 TRBV5-6 - CASSFRGHHSPLHF TGTGCCAGCAGCTTTCGGGGACATCATTCACCCCTCCACTTT
- TRBJ1-1 TRBV4-1 - CASSQEEGVYEAFF TGCGCCAGCAGCCAAGAGGAGGGTGTCTATGAAGCTTTCTTT
- TRBJ1-5 TRBV16 few CASSQSRPPGQPQHF TGTGCCAGCAGCCAATCGCGGCCCCCGGGTCAGCCCCAGCATTTT
- TRBJ1-4 TRBV29-1 - CSVRGVGEKLFF TGCAGCGTCCGGGGGGTAGGTGAAAAACTGTTTTTT
TRBD2 TRBJ2-2 TRBV2 many CASSERLAGGPGGELFF TGTGCCAGCAGTGAAAGACTAGCGGGGGGCCCCGGCGGGGAGCTGTTTTTT
- TRBJ2-7 TRBV7-9 few CASSYLTGHEQYF TGTGCCAGCAGCTACCTAACAGGCCACGAGCAGTACTTC
TRBD2 TRBJ2-7 TRBV7-9 few CASSPGLAGPSYEQYF TGTGCCAGCAGCCCCGGACTAGCGGGCCCCTCCTACGAGCAGTACTTC
TRBD1 TRBJ1-2 TRBV19 few CASSIGLRDSYGYTF TGTGCCAGTAGTATCGGGCTTCGGGACAGCTATGGCTACACCTTC
- TRBJ1-5 TRBV28 many CASSLLANQPQHF TGTGCCAGCAGTCTTTTGGCGAATCAGCCCCAGCATTTT
TRBD1 TRBJ2-3 TRBV28 - CASSFSVSTGTGPTDTQYF TGTGCCAGCAGTTTTTCGGTTTCTACAGGGACAGGGCCGACAGATACGCAGTATTTT
- TRBJ1-6 TRBV4-1 - CASSQDLASSYNSPLHF TGCGCCAGCAGCCAAGATCTGGCCAGCTCCTATAATTCACCCCTCCACTTT
- TRBJ1-6 TRBV11-1 many CASSQRRTNSPLHF TGTGCCAGCAGTCAGAGGCGGACGAATTCACCCCTCCACTTT
- TRBJ2-7 TRBV18 - CASSPPLGGSYEQYF TGTGCCAGCTCACCACCGTTGGGGGGCAGCTACGAGCAGTACTTC
- TRBJ2-1 TRBV12-3/TRBV12-4 few CASSPGLGQAEQFF TGTGCCAGCAGTCCAGGTTTAGGGCAAGCGGAGCAGTTCTTC
- TRBJ2-6 TRBV28 many CASSHHRGSGANVLTF TGTGCCAGCAGTCATCACCGGGGTTCTGGGGCCAACGTCCTGACTTTC
TRBD1 TRBJ1-5 TRBV19 - CASSIASLYTEGALQPQHF TGTGCCAGTAGTATAGCATCCCTCTACACGGAGGGGGCTCTTCAGCCCCAGCATTTT
- TRBJ2-2 TRBV9 - CASSGGHYTGELFF TGTGCCAGCAGCGGGGGACATTACACCGGGGAGCTGTTTTTT
TRBD1 TRBJ2-7 TRBV9 few CASSVDDRGNEQYF TGTGCCAGCAGCGTAGACGACAGGGGGAACGAGCAGTACTTC
TRBD1 TRBJ1-1 TRBV30 - CAWSGWGQSGMNTEAFF TGTGCCTGGAGTGGATGGGGACAGAGTGGCATGAACACTGAAGCTTTCTTT
- TRBJ1-1 TRBV27 many CASSPSGGNTEAFF TGTGCCAGCAGTCCAAGCGGGGGAAACACTGAAGCTTTCTTT
TRBD1 TRBJ1-4 TRBV4-3 - CASGQNRGRGEKLFF TGCGCCAGCGGCCAAAACAGGGGGCGCGGGGAAAAACTGTTTTTT
TRBD1 TRBJ1-2 TRBV28 many CASTKQGAGYTF TGTGCCAGCACTAAACAGGGGGCCGGCTACACCTTC
TRBD1 TRBJ2-3 TRBV27 - CASSSSGTGLDTQYF TGTGCCAGCAGTTCCTCCGGGACAGGTTTAGATACGCAGTATTTT
- TRBJ2-1 TRBV11-3 - CASSLAGLYNEQFF TGTGCCAGCAGCTTAGCAGGTCTCTACAATGAGCAGTTCTTC
TRBD1 TRBJ1-2 TRBV12-3/TRBV12-4 - CASSPRTGYRGYTF TGTGCCAGCAGTCCTAGGACAGGGTATAGGGGCTACACCTTC
- TRBJ1-2 TRBV7-9 many CASRGVYGYTF TGTGCCAGCAGGGGGGTCTATGGCTACACCTTC
TRBD1 TRBJ2-7 TRBV25-1 few CASTYQGAYEQYF TGTGCCAGCACATACCAGGGGGCCTACGAGCAGTACTTC
- TRBJ1-4 TRBV3-1 - CASSQDQAGDEKLFF TGTGCCAGCAGCCAAGACCAGGCGGGTGATGAAAAACTGTTTTTT
- TRBJ1-1 TRBV5-1 many CASSSVVRTVQFTEAFF TGCGCCAGCAGCTCGGTGGTTCGGACAGTTCAATTCACTGAAGCTTTCTTT
- TRBJ1-1 TRBV27 - CASSLISVAGGDTEAFF TGTGCCAGCAGTTTAATTTCTGTAGCCGGGGGGGACACTGAAGCTTTCTTT